This T cell receptor beta chain emerged from a study of control samples from healthy donors and cancer patients (dated by TCRdb to 2018 to 2021). Library prep was done by the immunoSEQ multiplex PCR assay. TCRdb took this table from immuneACCESS and kept in-frame rearrangements with V and J called. Such tables lack part of the clones; where checked against another copy, unresolved V genes explain under half of the gap, and the rest is unexplained. The sample profile shows 160,000 or so clones; roughly 95% of them were found once. The ten largest clones represent 0.85% to 1.3% of the sample. This clone showed up just once. What this receptor recognizes is not known. Qualities for individual bases were not recorded, and no much larger clone is one base off. The germline V gene provides CDR1 SNHLY and CDR2 FYNNEI. Trimming accounts for 1 base at V and 3 bases at J, while the number of junction bases matched to no gene is 13. The CDR3 contains 19 residues, cysteine and phenylalanine counted. Just the 57-base CDR3 DNA is kept, in frame starting at base 1.

In this chain, TRBV2 is recombined with TRBJ1-5, and 9 junctional nucleotides match TRBD1. This clonotype was sampled from a woman aged 25 to 39 in good health. The sequencing sample was made of blood. The CDR3 reads as follows: CASSEVGDRERFYNQPQHF. The DNA reads TGTGCCAGCAGTGAAGTGGGGGACAGGGAGAGGTTTTACAATCAGCCCCAGCATTTT.